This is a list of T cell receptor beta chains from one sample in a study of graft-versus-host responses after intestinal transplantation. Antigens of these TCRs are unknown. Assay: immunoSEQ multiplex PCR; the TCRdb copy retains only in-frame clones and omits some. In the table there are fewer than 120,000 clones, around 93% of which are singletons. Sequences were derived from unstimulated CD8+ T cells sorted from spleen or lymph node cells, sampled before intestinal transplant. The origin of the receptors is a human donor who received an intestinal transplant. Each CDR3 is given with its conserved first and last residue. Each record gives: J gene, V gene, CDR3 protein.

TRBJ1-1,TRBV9,CASSVGQGTEAFF
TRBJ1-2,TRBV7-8,CASSLALSRVYGYTF
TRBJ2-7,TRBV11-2,CASSQNPYEQYF
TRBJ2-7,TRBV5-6,CASSLATGSPLGEQYF
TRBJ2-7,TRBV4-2,CASSPGLYYEQYF
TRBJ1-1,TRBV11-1,CASSLGQSEAFF
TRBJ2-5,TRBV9,CASSSERFSAEEETQYF
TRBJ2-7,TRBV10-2,CASTTGTGVDEQYF
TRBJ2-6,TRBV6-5,CASSPNSGANVLTF
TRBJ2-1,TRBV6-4,CASSATLLARGNEQFF
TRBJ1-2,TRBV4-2,CASSPGPPWGYTF
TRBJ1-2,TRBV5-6,CASNEEAPAGYGYTF
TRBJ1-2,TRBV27,CASSLAGVGNYGYTF
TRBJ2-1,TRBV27,CASSLTLRLDEQFF
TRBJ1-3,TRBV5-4,CASSAGLGSGNTIYF
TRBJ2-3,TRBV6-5,CASGLGTSGNRQYF
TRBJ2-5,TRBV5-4,CASSRELQETQYF
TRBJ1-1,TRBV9,CASSVEPGGGTEAFF
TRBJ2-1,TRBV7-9,CALDEQFF
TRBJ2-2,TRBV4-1,CASSQAGLASGELFF
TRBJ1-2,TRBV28,CASRQRGETNYGYTF
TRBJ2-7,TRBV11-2,CASSFSGGGRPYEQYF
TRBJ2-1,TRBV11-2,CASSFQQNEQFF
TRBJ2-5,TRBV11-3,CASSLVPGGFQETQYF
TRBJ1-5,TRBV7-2,CASSLIFDGGQPQHF
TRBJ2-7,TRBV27,CASSPIKTGGLVYEQYF
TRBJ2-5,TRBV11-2,CASSPGTNREETQYF
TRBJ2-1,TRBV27,CASSFGAGVFFEQFF
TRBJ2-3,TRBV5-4,CASSLGRQSDTQYF
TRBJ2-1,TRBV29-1,CSVDTSGRDNNEQFF
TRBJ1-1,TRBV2,CASRGTGRSGWTEAFF
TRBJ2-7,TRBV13,CASSLGGTSGSSEQYF
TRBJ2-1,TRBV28,CASSAPPFGRAHEQFF
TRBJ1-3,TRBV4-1,CASSQDGGTIYF
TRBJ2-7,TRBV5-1,CASSLKVGVYEQYF
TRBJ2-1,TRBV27,CASSLGSFYNEQFF
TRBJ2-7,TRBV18,CASSPTSGSLDEQYF
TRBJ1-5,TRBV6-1,CASSDRRGISNQPQHF
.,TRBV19,CASSITTSGRIAEQYF
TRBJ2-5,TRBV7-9,CASSSGLEETQYF
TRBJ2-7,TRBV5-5,CASSYGTKSPYEQYF
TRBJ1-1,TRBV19,CASRHQSKNTEAFF
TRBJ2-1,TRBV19,CASSIRNSYNEQFF
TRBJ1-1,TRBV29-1,CSVEDTEAFF
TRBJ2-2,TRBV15,CATSRRRDYGGELFF
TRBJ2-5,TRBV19,CASSMKGGETQYF
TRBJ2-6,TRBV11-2,CASSQGGANVLTF
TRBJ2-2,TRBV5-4,CASSLPGENTGELFF
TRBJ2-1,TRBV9,CASGSLSYNEQFF
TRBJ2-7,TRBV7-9,CASSLSTGGATYEQYF
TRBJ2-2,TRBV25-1,CASRGQRREGNTGELFF
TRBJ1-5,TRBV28,CASSPTGMRQPQHF
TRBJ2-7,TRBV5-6,CASSLGQGSHEQYF
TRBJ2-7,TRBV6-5,CASSETGQYYEQYF
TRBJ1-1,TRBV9,CASSGTGDGVNTEAFF